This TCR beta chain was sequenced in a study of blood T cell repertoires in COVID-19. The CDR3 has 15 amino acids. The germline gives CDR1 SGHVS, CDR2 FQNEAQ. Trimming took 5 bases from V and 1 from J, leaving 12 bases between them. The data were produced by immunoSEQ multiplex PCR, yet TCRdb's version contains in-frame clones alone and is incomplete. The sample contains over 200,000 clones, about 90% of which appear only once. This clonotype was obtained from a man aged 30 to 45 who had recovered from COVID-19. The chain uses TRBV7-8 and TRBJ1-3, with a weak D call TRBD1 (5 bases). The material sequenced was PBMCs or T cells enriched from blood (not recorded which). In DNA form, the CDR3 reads TGTGCCAGCAGCGTCGCAACAGGTTCTGGAAACACCATATATTTT. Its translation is CASSVATGSGNTIYF.